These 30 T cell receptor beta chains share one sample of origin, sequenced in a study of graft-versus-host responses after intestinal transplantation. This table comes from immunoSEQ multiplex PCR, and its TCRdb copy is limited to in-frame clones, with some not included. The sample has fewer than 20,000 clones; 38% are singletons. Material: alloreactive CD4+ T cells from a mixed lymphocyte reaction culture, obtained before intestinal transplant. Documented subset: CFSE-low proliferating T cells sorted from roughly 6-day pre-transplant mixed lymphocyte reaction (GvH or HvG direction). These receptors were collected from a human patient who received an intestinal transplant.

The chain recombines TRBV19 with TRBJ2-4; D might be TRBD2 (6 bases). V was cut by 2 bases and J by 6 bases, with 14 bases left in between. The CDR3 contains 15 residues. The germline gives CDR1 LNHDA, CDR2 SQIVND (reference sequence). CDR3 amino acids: CASSIHLVGGNIQYF. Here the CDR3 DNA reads TGTGCCAGTAGTATACACCTAGTGGGGGGAAACATTCAGTACTTC.

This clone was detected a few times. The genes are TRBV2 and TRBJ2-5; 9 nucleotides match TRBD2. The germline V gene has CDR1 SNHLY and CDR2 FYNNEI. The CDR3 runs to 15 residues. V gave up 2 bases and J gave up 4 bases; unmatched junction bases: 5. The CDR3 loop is CASSEWGGGGETQYF. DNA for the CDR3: TGTGCCAGCAGTGAATGGGGCGGGGGGGGAGAGACCCAGTACTTC.

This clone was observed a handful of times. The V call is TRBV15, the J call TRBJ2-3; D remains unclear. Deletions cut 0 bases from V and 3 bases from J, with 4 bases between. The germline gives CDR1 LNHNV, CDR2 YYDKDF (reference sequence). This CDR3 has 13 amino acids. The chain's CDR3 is CATSRDLTDTQYF. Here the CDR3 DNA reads TGTGCCACCAGCAGAGATTTAACAGATACGCAGTATTTT.

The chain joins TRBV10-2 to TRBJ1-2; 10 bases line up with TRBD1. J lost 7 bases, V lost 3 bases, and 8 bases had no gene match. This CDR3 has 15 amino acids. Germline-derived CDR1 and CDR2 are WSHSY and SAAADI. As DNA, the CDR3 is TGCGCCAGCAGTGAACCAGGGGGACAGGGGAGTGGCTACACCTTC. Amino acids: CASSEPGGQGSGYTF.

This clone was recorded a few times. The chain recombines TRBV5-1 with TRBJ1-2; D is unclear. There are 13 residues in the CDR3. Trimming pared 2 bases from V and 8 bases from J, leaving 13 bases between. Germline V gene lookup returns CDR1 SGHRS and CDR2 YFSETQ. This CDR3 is CASSFGPLEGYTF. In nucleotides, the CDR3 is TGCGCCAGCAGCTTTGGACCCCTGGAGGGCTACACCTTC.

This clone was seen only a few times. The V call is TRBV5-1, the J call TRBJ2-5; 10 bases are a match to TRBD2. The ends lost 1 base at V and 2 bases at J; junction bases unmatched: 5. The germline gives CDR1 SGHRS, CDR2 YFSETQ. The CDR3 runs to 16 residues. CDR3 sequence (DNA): TGCGCCAGCAGCTTGAGCGGGGGGGCCCGGCAAGAGACCCAGTACTTC. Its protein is CASSLSGGARQETQYF.

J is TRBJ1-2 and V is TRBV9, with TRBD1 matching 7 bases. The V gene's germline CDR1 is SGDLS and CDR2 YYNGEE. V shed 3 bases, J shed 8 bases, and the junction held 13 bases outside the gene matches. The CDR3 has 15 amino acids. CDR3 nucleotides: TGTGCCAGCAGCGCATCGGGACAGAAGATTCACGGCTACACCTTC. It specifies CASSASGQKIHGYTF.

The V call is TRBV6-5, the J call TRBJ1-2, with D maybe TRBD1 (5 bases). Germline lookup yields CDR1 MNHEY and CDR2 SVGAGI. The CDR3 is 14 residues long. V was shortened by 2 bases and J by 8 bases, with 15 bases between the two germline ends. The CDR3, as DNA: TGTGCCAGCAGTTACAGCTCGGGGGGTAGGGGCTACACCTTC. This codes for CASSYSSGGRGYTF.

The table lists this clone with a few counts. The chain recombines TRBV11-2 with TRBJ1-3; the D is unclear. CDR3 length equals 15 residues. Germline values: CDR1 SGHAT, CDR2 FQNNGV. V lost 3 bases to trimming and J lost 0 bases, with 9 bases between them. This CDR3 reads CASSFRASSGNTIYF. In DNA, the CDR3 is TGTGCCAGCAGCTTTCGAGCTAGCTCTGGAAACACCATATATTTT.

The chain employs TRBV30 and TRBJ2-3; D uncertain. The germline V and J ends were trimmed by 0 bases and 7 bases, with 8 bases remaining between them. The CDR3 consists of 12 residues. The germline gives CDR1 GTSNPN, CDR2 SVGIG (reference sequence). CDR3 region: CAWSVSGNTQYF. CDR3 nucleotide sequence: TGTGCCTGGAGTGTTTCAGGTAATACGCAGTATTTT.

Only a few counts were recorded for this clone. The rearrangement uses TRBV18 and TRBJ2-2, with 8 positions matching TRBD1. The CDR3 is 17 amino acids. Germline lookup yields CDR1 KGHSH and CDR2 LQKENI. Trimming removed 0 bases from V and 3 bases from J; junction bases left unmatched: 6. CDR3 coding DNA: TGTGCCAGCTCACCACCGACAGGGGCGATCGACACCGGGGAGCTGTTTTTT. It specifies CASSPPTGAIDTGELFF. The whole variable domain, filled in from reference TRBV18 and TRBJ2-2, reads NAGVMQNPRHLVRRRGQEARLRCSPMKGHSHVYWYRQLPEEGLKFMVYLQKENIIDESGMPKERFSAEFPKEGPSILRIQQVVRGDSAAYFCASSPPTGAIDTGELFFGEGSRLTVL.

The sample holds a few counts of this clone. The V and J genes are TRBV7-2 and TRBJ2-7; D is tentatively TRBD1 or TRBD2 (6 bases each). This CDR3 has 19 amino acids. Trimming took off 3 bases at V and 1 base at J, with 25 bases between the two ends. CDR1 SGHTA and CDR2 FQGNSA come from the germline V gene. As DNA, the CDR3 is TGTGCCAGCAGCTTGTGGGGGACCGCGCGTGGGGGGCGGTCCTACGAGCAGTACTTC. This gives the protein CASSLWGTARGGRSYEQYF.

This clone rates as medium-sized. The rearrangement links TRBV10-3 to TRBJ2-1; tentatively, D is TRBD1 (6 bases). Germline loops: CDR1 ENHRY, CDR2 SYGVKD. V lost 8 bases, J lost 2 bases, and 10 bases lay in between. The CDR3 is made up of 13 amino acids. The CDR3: CAIRPGAYNEQFF. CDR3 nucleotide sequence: TGTGCCATCCGACCAGGGGCCTACAATGAGCAGTTCTTC.

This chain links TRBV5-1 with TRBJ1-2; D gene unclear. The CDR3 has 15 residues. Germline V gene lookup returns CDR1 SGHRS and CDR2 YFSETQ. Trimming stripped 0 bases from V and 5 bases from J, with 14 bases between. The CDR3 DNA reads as TGCGCCAGCAGCTTGGGACCCACCTCTGGATATGGCTACACCTTC. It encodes CASSLGPTSGYGYTF.

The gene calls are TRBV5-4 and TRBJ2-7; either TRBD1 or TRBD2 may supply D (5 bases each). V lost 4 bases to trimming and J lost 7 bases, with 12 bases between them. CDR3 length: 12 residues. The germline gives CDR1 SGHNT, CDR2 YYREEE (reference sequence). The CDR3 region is CASSMGVGEQYF. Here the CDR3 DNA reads TGTGCCAGCAGCATGGGGGTAGGGGAGCAGTACTTC.

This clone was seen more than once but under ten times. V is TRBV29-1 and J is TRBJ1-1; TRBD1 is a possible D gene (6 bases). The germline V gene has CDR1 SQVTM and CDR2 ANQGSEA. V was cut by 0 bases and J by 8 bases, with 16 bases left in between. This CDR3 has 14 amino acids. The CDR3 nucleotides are TGCAGCGTTGAAGATCGGAGCAGGGGCAGAGAAGCTTTCTTT. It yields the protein CSVEDRSRGREAFF. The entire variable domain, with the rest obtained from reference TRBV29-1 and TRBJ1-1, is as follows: SAVISQKPSRDICQRGTSLTIQCQVDSQVTMMFWYRQQPGQSLTLIATANQGSEATYESGFVIDKFPISRPNLTFSTLTVSNMSPEDSSIYLCSVEDRSRGREAFFGQGTRLTVV.

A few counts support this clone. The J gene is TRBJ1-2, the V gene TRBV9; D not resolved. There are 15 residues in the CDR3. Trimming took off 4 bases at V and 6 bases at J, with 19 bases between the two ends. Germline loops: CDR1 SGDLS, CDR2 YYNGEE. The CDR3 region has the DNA TGTGCCAGCAGCACAACCCTTCCCAGAGCTCATGGCTACACCTTC. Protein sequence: CASSTTLPRAHGYTF.

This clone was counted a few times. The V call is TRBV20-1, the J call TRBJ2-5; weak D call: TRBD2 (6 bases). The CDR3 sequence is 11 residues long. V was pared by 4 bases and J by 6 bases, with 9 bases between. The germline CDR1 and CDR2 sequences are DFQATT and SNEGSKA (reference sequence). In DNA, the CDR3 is TGCAGTGCTACTCGGGGGAAGACCCAGTACTTC. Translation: CSATRGKTQYF.

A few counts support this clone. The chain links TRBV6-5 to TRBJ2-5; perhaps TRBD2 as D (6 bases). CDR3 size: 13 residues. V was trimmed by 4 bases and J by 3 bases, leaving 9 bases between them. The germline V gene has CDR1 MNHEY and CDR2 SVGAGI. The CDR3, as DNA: TGTGCCAGCAGTTCGGGGGAGGAAGAGACCCAGTACTTC. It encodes CASSSGEEETQYF.

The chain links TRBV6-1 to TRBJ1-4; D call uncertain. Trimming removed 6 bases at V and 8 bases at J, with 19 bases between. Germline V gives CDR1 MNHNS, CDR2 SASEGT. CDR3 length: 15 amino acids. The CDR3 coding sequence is TGTGCCAGCAGACAAAGGACGGCGGTAGGGGAAAAACTGTTTTTT. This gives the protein CASRQRTAVGEKLFF.

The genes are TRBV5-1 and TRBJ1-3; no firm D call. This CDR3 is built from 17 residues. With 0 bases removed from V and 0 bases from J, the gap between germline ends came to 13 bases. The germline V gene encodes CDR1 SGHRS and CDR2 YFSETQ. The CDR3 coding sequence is TGCGCCAGCAGCTTGGAATCGGGCCTGCCCTCTGGAAACACCATATATTTT. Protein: CASSLESGLPSGNTIYF.

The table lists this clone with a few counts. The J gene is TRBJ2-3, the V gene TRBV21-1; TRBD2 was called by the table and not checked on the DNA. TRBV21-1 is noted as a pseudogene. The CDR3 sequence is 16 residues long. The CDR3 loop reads CASSKEPGTSTDTQYF. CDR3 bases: TGTGCCAGCAGCAAAGAGCCAGGGACTAGCACAGATACGCAGTATTTT.

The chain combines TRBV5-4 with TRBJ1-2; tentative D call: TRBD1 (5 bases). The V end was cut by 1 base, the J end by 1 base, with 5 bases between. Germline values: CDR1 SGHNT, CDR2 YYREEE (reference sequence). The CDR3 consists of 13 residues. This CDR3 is CASSLRGNYGYTF. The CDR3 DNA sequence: TGTGCCAGCAGCTTGAGGGGTAACTATGGCTACACCTTC.

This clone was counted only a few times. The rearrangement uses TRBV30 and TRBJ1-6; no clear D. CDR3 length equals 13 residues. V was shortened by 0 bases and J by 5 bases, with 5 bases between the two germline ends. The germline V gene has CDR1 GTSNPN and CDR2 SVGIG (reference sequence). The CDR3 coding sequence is TGTGCCTGGAGTGTGGGCGATAATTCACCCCTCCACTTT. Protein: CAWSVGDNSPLHF.

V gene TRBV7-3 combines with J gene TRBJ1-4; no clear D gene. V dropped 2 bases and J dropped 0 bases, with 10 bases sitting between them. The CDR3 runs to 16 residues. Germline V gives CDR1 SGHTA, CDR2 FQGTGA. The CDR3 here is CASSLHGSATNEKLFF. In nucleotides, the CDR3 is TGTGCCAGCAGCTTACATGGGTCCGCAACTAATGAAAAACTGTTTTTT. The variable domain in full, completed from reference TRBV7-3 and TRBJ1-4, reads GAGVSQTPSNKVTEKGKYVELRCDPISGHTALYWYRQSLGQGPEFLIYFQGTGAADDSGLPNDRFFAVRPEGSVSTLKIQRTERGDSAVYLCASSLHGSATNEKLFFGSGTQLSVL.

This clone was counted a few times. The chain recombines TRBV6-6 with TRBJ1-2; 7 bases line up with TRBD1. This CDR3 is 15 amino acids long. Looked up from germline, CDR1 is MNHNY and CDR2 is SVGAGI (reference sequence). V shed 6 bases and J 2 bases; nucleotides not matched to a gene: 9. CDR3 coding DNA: TGTGCCAGCAGCCCTCAGGACAGGCCGAACTATGGCTACACCTTC. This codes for CASSPQDRPNYGYTF.

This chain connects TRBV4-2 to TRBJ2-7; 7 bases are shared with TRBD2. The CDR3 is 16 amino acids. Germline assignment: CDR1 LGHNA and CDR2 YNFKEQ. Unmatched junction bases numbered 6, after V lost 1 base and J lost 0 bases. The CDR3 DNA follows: TGTGCCAGCAGCCAAGGGAGTGGGAGGGGCTCCTACGAGCAGTACTTC. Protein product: CASSQGSGRGSYEQYF.

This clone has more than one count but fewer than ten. CDR3 coding DNA: TGTGCCAGCAGCTTAGACTGGCGGGGAAATCAGCCCCAGCATTTT. Translation: CASSLDWRGNQPQHF. The chain has TRBV7-2 and TRBJ1-5; no clear D gene. There are 15 residues in the CDR3. V dropped 1 base and J dropped 4 bases, with 11 bases sitting between them. Germline CDR1 is SGHTA and CDR2 is FQGNSA.

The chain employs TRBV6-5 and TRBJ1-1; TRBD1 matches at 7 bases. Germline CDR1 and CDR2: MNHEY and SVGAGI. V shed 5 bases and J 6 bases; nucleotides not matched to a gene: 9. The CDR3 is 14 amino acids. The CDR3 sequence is CASSPPGGRSEAFF. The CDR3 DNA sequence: TGTGCCAGCAGTCCCCCAGGGGGGAGGTCTGAAGCTTTCTTT.

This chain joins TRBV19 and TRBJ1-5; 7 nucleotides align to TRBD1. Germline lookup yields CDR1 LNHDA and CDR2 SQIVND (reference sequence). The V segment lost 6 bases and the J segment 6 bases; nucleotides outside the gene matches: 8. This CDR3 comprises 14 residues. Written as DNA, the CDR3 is TGTGCCAGTAGCCCTACAGGGGTCACTCAGCCCCAGCATTTT. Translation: CASSPTGVTQPQHF.